Listed below are T cell receptor beta chains from one sample, sequenced in a study of blood T cell repertoires in COVID-19. Clones were read by immunoSEQ multiplex PCR, and TCRdb kept only the in-frame ones, dropping some. The sample shows some 200,000 clones, approximately 82% of them seen only once. The sample taken for sequencing was peripheral blood. The receptors were sampled from a man aged 50 to 60 with active or convalescent COVID-19. CDR3s include the opening cysteine and the closing phenylalanine or tryptophan. The order of the fields is clone size, J gene, D gene, V gene, CDR3 DNA, CDR3 protein. A D gene is named only where the DNA matches it firmly. Clone size, where shown, is once, few, many, or a class for clones that have expanded.

abundance: few; j_gene: TRBJ1-2; d_gene: TRBD1; v_gene: TRBV7-9; CDR3nt: TGTGCCAGCAGCCTGCAGGGGGAGGATGGCTACACCTTC; CDR3aa: CASSLQGEDGYTF
abundance: few; j_gene: TRBJ2-7; d_gene: .; v_gene: TRBV29-1; CDR3nt: TGCAGCGGTTTGTTCGACAGTCCCTACGAGCAGTACTTC; CDR3aa: CSGLFDSPYEQYF
abundance: .; j_gene: TRBJ2-7; d_gene: .; v_gene: TRBV19; CDR3nt: TGTGCCAGTAGTCAAGGAGGGTACGAGCAGTACTTC; CDR3aa: CASSQGGYEQYF
abundance: .; j_gene: TRBJ1-5; d_gene: .; v_gene: TRBV15; CDR3nt: TGTGCCACCAGCGAGGGCCCGTATCAGCCCCAGCATTTT; CDR3aa: CATSEGPYQPQHF
abundance: .; j_gene: TRBJ2-2; d_gene: TRBD2; v_gene: TRBV9; CDR3nt: TGTGCCAGCAGCGTAGGACGGGGGGCCGGGGAGCTGTTTTTT; CDR3aa: CASSVGRGAGELFF
abundance: few; j_gene: TRBJ2-3; d_gene: .; v_gene: TRBV7-2; CDR3nt: TGTGCCAGCAGCTTCAGACGGGGATTAGGAGGAGATACGCAGTATTTT; CDR3aa: CASSFRRGLGGDTQYF
abundance: .; j_gene: TRBJ2-7; d_gene: TRBD2; v_gene: TRBV9; CDR3nt: TGTGCCAGCAGCGTACAGGAACTAGCGGTTAGCTCCTACGAGCAGTACTTC; CDR3aa: CASSVQELAVSSYEQYF
abundance: .; j_gene: TRBJ1-1; d_gene: .; v_gene: TRBV6-6; CDR3nt: TGTGCCAGCAGTTACCTGGGCCCCGAAGCTTTCTTT; CDR3aa: CASSYLGPEAFF
abundance: .; j_gene: TRBJ1-1; d_gene: .; v_gene: TRBV29-1; CDR3nt: TGCAGCGTTGAACAGGCCGGATGGGCTGAAGCTTTCTTT; CDR3aa: CSVEQAGWAEAFF
abundance: .; j_gene: TRBJ2-3; d_gene: .; v_gene: TRBV5-6; CDR3nt: TGTGCCAGCAGCTTTCAGATCAGCGGCACAGATACGCAGTATTTT; CDR3aa: CASSFQISGTDTQYF
abundance: .; j_gene: TRBJ1-2; d_gene: .; v_gene: TRBV19; CDR3nt: TGTGCCAGTAGGCCTCCCGAACAGGCGGGAGGCTACACCTTC; CDR3aa: CASRPPEQAGGYTF
abundance: .; j_gene: TRBJ2-1; d_gene: .; v_gene: TRBV7-2; CDR3nt: TGTGCCAGCAGCTTGAATAGGGGTCTTAATGAGCAGTTCTTC; CDR3aa: CASSLNRGLNEQFF
abundance: .; j_gene: TRBJ2-3; d_gene: TRBD1; v_gene: TRBV24-1; CDR3nt: TGTGCCACCAGTGAGCAAGACAGGGTGGGTACGCAGTATTTT; CDR3aa: CATSEQDRVGTQYF
abundance: once; j_gene: TRBJ1-3; d_gene: .; v_gene: TRBV19; CDR3nt: TGTGCCAGTTCTACGGGTTTGAGCTCTGGAAACACCATATATTTT; CDR3aa: CASSTGLSSGNTIYF
abundance: .; j_gene: TRBJ2-5; d_gene: .; v_gene: TRBV7-2; CDR3nt: TGTGCCAGCAGTCTGGGGGGGACCCAGTACTTC; CDR3aa: CASSLGGTQYF
abundance: .; j_gene: TRBJ2-3; d_gene: TRBD2; v_gene: TRBV23-1; CDR3nt: TGCGCCAGCAGTCAATCAGGCTGGAGCGGGGGGGCTCCCCAGAGCACAGATACGCAGTATTTT; CDR3aa: CASSQSGWSGGAPQSTDTQYF
abundance: .; j_gene: TRBJ2-2; d_gene: TRBD2; v_gene: TRBV30; CDR3nt: TGTGCCTGCCGGAGCGGGAGGAACACCGGGGAGCTGTTTTTT; CDR3aa: CACRSGRNTGELFF
abundance: once; j_gene: TRBJ1-5; d_gene: TRBD1; v_gene: TRBV6-6; CDR3nt: TGTGCCAGCAGTTACCCCACAGGGGTGGAAGGCCAGCCCCAGCATTTT; CDR3aa: CASSYPTGVEGQPQHF
abundance: .; j_gene: TRBJ1-2; d_gene: TRBD1; v_gene: TRBV27; CDR3nt: TGTGCCAGCTCAGCCGGGACAGGGGTGGTGTATGGCTACACCTTC; CDR3aa: CASSAGTGVVYGYTF
abundance: once; j_gene: TRBJ1-4; d_gene: .; v_gene: TRBV24-1; CDR3nt: TGTGCCACCAGTGATCACACCAGGATGAATGAAAAACTGTTTTTT; CDR3aa: CATSDHTRMNEKLFF
abundance: few; j_gene: TRBJ2-4; d_gene: .; v_gene: TRBV5-1; CDR3nt: TGCGCCAGCAGCTTGGGGGGCCCACGGCACATTCAGTACTTC; CDR3aa: CASSLGGPRHIQYF
abundance: .; j_gene: TRBJ2-1; d_gene: TRBD2; v_gene: TRBV6-4; CDR3nt: TGTGCCAGCAGTCCCCTTAGCGGGGTCTACAATGAGCAGTTCTTC; CDR3aa: CASSPLSGVYNEQFF
abundance: .; j_gene: TRBJ2-7; d_gene: TRBD2; v_gene: TRBV6-5; CDR3nt: TGTGCCAGCAGGGCTAGCGGGAGTTCCTACGAGCAGTACTTC; CDR3aa: CASRASGSSYEQYF
abundance: once; j_gene: TRBJ2-7; d_gene: .; v_gene: TRBV15; CDR3nt: TGTGCCACCAGCACACACCGCGGGGAGCAGTACTTC; CDR3aa: CATSTHRGEQYF
abundance: .; j_gene: TRBJ2-3; d_gene: TRBD2; v_gene: TRBV4-1; CDR3nt: TGCGCCAGCAGCCAAGCCGGACTAGCGGGGGACACAGATACGCAGTATTTT; CDR3aa: CASSQAGLAGDTDTQYF
abundance: .; j_gene: TRBJ1-2; d_gene: .; v_gene: TRBV19; CDR3nt: TGTGCCAGTAGTCTTGTCCCAGGGCCAGGTTATGGCTACACCTTC; CDR3aa: CASSLVPGPGYGYTF
abundance: once; j_gene: TRBJ2-7; d_gene: TRBD2; v_gene: TRBV2; CDR3nt: TGTGCCAGCACACCTAGCGGGAGCTACGAGCAGTACTTC; CDR3aa: CASTPSGSYEQYF
abundance: .; j_gene: TRBJ1-4; d_gene: TRBD1; v_gene: TRBV5-1; CDR3nt: TGCGCCAGCAGCTTTTCCGGGACAGGGGAACTGTTTTTT; CDR3aa: CASSFSGTGELFF
abundance: .; j_gene: TRBJ1-4; d_gene: .; v_gene: TRBV28; CDR3nt: TGTGCCAGCAGTTTATTCAGGGATCGTGAAAAACTGTTTTTT; CDR3aa: CASSLFRDREKLFF
abundance: .; j_gene: TRBJ1-2; d_gene: .; v_gene: TRBV2; CDR3nt: TGTGCCAGCAGTGCTGCCAGGGGAGGGTATGGCTACACCTTC; CDR3aa: CASSAARGGYGYTF
abundance: once; j_gene: TRBJ1-3; d_gene: .; v_gene: TRBV2; CDR3nt: TGTGCCAGCAGTGCCCAGTCCTCTGGAAACACCATATATTTT; CDR3aa: CASSAQSSGNTIYF
abundance: .; j_gene: TRBJ2-2; d_gene: .; v_gene: TRBV18; CDR3nt: TGTGCCAGCTCACCAGGTTGGCGGGCAAACACCGGGGAGCTGTTTTTT; CDR3aa: CASSPGWRANTGELFF
abundance: once; j_gene: TRBJ1-3; d_gene: TRBD1; v_gene: TRBV15; CDR3nt: TGTGCCACCAGCAGGGACAGGGTTTCTGGAAACACCATATATTTT; CDR3aa: CATSRDRVSGNTIYF
abundance: .; j_gene: TRBJ1-5; d_gene: TRBD1; v_gene: TRBV10-2; CDR3nt: TGCGCCAGCAGGGGACAGAATAGCAATCAGCCCCAGCATTTT; CDR3aa: CASRGQNSNQPQHF
abundance: .; j_gene: TRBJ1-5; d_gene: .; v_gene: TRBV7-2; CDR3nt: TGTGCCAGCAGCTTAATCTTCAGGGGAAGCAATCAGCCCCAGCATTTT; CDR3aa: CASSLIFRGSNQPQHF
abundance: .; j_gene: TRBJ1-4; d_gene: TRBD1; v_gene: TRBV11-1; CDR3nt: TGTGCCAGCAGCAGGGGACAGCGTGAAAAACTGTTTTTT; CDR3aa: CASSRGQREKLFF
abundance: .; j_gene: TRBJ1-2; d_gene: .; v_gene: TRBV5-4; CDR3nt: TGTGCCAGCAGCTTGGCCTTGGGAGACTATGGCTACACCTTC; CDR3aa: CASSLALGDYGYTF
abundance: .; j_gene: TRBJ2-1; d_gene: TRBD1; v_gene: TRBV3-1/TRBV3-2; CDR3nt: TGTGCCAGCAGCCCCCTGGACAGGGAGGTCATCTTC; CDR3aa: CASSPLDREVIF
abundance: .; j_gene: TRBJ1-6; d_gene: .; v_gene: TRBV6-4; CDR3nt: TGTGCCAGCCTCCTCCCCCAGACAGAGAATAATTCACCCCTCCACTTT; CDR3aa: CASLLPQTENNSPLHF
abundance: .; j_gene: TRBJ2-7; d_gene: .; v_gene: TRBV5-1; CDR3nt: TGCGCCAGCAGCTTGAGCGGCTTCTCCTACGAGCAGTACTTC; CDR3aa: CASSLSGFSYEQYF
abundance: .; j_gene: TRBJ2-3; d_gene: .; v_gene: TRBV4-3; CDR3nt: TGCGCCAGCAGCCAAGATCAGGCCACAGATACGCAGTATTTT; CDR3aa: CASSQDQATDTQYF
abundance: .; j_gene: TRBJ1-1; d_gene: .; v_gene: TRBV7-9; CDR3nt: TGTGCCAGCAGCCCTAGAGGAATGAACACTGAAGCTTTCTTT; CDR3aa: CASSPRGMNTEAFF
abundance: .; j_gene: TRBJ2-1; d_gene: TRBD2; v_gene: TRBV7-9; CDR3nt: TGTGCCAGCAGCTCACTAGCGGGAGCTGGCAATGAGCAGTTCTTC; CDR3aa: CASSSLAGAGNEQFF
abundance: .; j_gene: TRBJ2-5; d_gene: TRBD1; v_gene: TRBV11-2; CDR3nt: TGTGCCAGCAGCTTGTTTGCAGGGGGCTTCGGGGTTGGGACCCAGTACTTC; CDR3aa: CASSLFAGGFGVGTQYF
abundance: .; j_gene: TRBJ1-1; d_gene: TRBD1; v_gene: TRBV20-1; CDR3nt: TGCAGTGCTAGAAAGACAGGGGGAGCTTTCTTT; CDR3aa: CSARKTGGAFF
abundance: .; j_gene: TRBJ2-1; d_gene: TRBD1; v_gene: TRBV19; CDR3nt: TGTGCCAGTAGTATAGACGGGACAGTTGGTGAGCAGTTCTTC; CDR3aa: CASSIDGTVGEQFF
abundance: .; j_gene: TRBJ1-2; d_gene: .; v_gene: TRBV7-2; CDR3nt: TGTGCCAGCACCCTCGGACCTAGCTTAGACGTAGGGAGGGACGGCTACACCTTC; CDR3aa: CASTLGPSLDVGRDGYTF
abundance: .; j_gene: TRBJ1-2; d_gene: TRBD1; v_gene: TRBV7-8; CDR3nt: TGTGCCAGCAGCTTAGAACAGGGGGTAGGCTACACCTTC; CDR3aa: CASSLEQGVGYTF
abundance: .; j_gene: TRBJ2-3; d_gene: .; v_gene: TRBV6-2/TRBV6-3; CDR3nt: TGTGCCAGCAGTTACACGGACAGCTACACAGATACGCAGTATTTT; CDR3aa: CASSYTDSYTDTQYF
abundance: .; j_gene: TRBJ2-3; d_gene: TRBD2; v_gene: TRBV5-1; CDR3nt: TGCGCCAGCAGCCCGAGCGGACTAGCGGCACCCACAGATACGCAGTATTTT; CDR3aa: CASSPSGLAAPTDTQYF
abundance: .; j_gene: TRBJ2-1; d_gene: TRBD2; v_gene: TRBV4-1; CDR3nt: TGCGCCAGCAGCAAGACTAGCGGGGGGGCTCAAGAGCAGTTCTTC; CDR3aa: CASSKTSGGAQEQFF
abundance: once; j_gene: TRBJ2-3; d_gene: TRBD2; v_gene: TRBV7-8; CDR3nt: TGTGCCAGCAGCTCCAGACTAGCGGGGGTCGTAGATACGCAGTATTTT; CDR3aa: CASSSRLAGVVDTQYF
abundance: few; j_gene: TRBJ2-2; d_gene: TRBD1; v_gene: TRBV7-2; CDR3nt: TGTGCCAGCAGCTTAGGGCGGACAGGGCGCACCGGGGAGCTGTTTTTT; CDR3aa: CASSLGRTGRTGELFF
abundance: .; j_gene: TRBJ1-6; d_gene: .; v_gene: TRBV2; CDR3nt: TGTGCCAGCAGTGAAAGGCGGGGTGGGAATTCACCCCTCCACTTT; CDR3aa: CASSERRGGNSPLHF
abundance: .; j_gene: TRBJ1-6; d_gene: .; v_gene: TRBV10-1; CDR3nt: TGCGCCAGCAGCTCGGCGGATAATTCACCCCTCCACTTT; CDR3aa: CASSSADNSPLHF
abundance: .; j_gene: TRBJ1-1; d_gene: .; v_gene: TRBV6-5; CDR3nt: TGTGCCAGCAATAATCGCGGGTGGAACACTGAAGCTTTCTTT; CDR3aa: CASNNRGWNTEAFF
abundance: .; j_gene: TRBJ1-2; d_gene: TRBD1; v_gene: TRBV28; CDR3nt: TGTGCCAGCAGTTTCATCGGGACAGGGGGCGATGGCTACACCTTC; CDR3aa: CASSFIGTGGDGYTF
abundance: .; j_gene: TRBJ1-6; d_gene: .; v_gene: TRBV4-1; CDR3nt: TGCGCCAGCAGCCAAGTTGCGAGGATTTCACCCCTCCACTTT; CDR3aa: CASSQVARISPLHF
abundance: few; j_gene: TRBJ1-2; d_gene: TRBD1; v_gene: TRBV19; CDR3nt: TGTGCCAGTAGATCCACAGGGGTCAAGTATGGCTACACCTTC; CDR3aa: CASRSTGVKYGYTF
abundance: .; j_gene: TRBJ1-1; d_gene: TRBD1; v_gene: TRBV28; CDR3nt: TGTGCCAGCAGTCCAGGGACAGGGTTGGGTACTGAAGCTTTCTTT; CDR3aa: CASSPGTGLGTEAFF